Listed below are T cell receptor beta chains from one sample, sequenced in a study of blood T cell repertoires in COVID-19. Assay: immunoSEQ multiplex PCR; the TCRdb copy retains only in-frame clones and omits some. The repertoire holds a few hundred thousand clones, with roughly 90% as singletons. Sequences were obtained from PBMCs or T cells enriched from blood (not recorded which). Receptor source: a woman between 18 and 30 years old who had recovered from COVID-19. Each CDR3 is given with its conserved first and last residue. Each record gives: V gene, J gene, clone size, D gene, CDR3 protein, CDR3 DNA. A D gene is named only where the DNA matches it firmly. A clone size is listed for some rows: how often the clone was seen (once, few, many), or a class if it is expanded.

TRBV13	TRBJ1-1	.	.	CASRTGGGYTEAFF	TGTGCCAGCAGAACAGGTGGGGGGTACACTGAAGCTTTCTTT
TRBV24-1	TRBJ2-1	few	TRBD1	CATSDPSGTDYNEQFF	TGTGCCACCAGTGACCCCTCAGGGACAGATTACAATGAGCAGTTCTTC
TRBV11-3	TRBJ2-3	.	.	CASSLRDSTDTQYF	TGTGCCAGCAGCTTAAGAGATAGCACAGATACGCAGTATTTT
TRBV7-9	TRBJ2-3	.	TRBD2	CASSAAILAGGTDTQYF	TGTGCCAGCAGCGCCGCCATACTAGCGGGGGGGACAGATACGCAGTATTTT
TRBV18	TRBJ1-1	.	.	CASSPQQRWDTEAFF	TGTGCCAGCTCACCGCAGCAGCGGTGGGACACTGAAGCTTTCTTT
TRBV7-9	TRBJ1-5	.	TRBD1	CASSLWTGALGQPQHF	TGTGCCAGCAGCTTATGGACAGGGGCCCTAGGTCAGCCCCAGCATTTT
TRBV14	TRBJ2-7	.	.	CASSLGGYEQYF	TGTGCCAGCAGTCTAGGGGGCTACGAGCAGTACTTC
TRBV28	TRBJ2-7	.	TRBD2	CASVGLAGREQYF	TGTGCCAGCGTCGGGCTAGCGGGCCGCGAGCAGTACTTC
TRBV2	TRBJ1-1	.	.	CASIRGGELEAFF	TGTGCCAGCATTAGGGGTGGAGAGTTAGAAGCTTTCTTT
TRBV4-3	TRBJ2-1	.	.	CASSQDGASAPYNEQFF	TGCGCCAGCAGCCAAGATGGTGCTAGCGCGCCTTACAATGAGCAGTTCTTC
TRBV4-2	TRBJ2-3	once	.	CASSQAPGALTDTQYF	TGTGCCAGCAGCCAAGCCCCGGGAGCTCTCACAGATACGCAGTATTTT
TRBV6-5	TRBJ1-3	.	.	CASNGQISDTIYF	TGTGCCAGCAATGGACAGATTTCCGACACCATATATTTT
TRBV28	TRBJ1-4	.	.	CASSQDTVPLEKLFF	TGTGCCAGCAGCCAAGACACCGTACCTCTCGAAAAACTGTTTTTT
TRBV6-5	TRBJ2-7	.	TRBD1	CASSYRQGRLYEQYF	TGTGCCAGCAGTTATCGACAGGGGAGATTGTACGAGCAGTACTTC
TRBV2	TRBJ1-1	.	TRBD1	CASLPHRGGTEAFF	TGTGCCAGTTTACCCCACAGGGGCGGCACTGAAGCTTTCTTT
TRBV12-3/TRBV12-4	TRBJ1-1	.	.	CASRSGMGTEAFF	TGTGCCAGCAGATCCGGGATGGGGACTGAAGCTTTCTTT
TRBV24-1	TRBJ2-5	.	.	CATSDLPSGRLKETQYF	TGTGCCACCAGTGATCTCCCATCAGGGCGTTTGAAAGAGACCCAGTACTTC
TRBV7-9	TRBJ2-1	.	.	CASSPRGGAYNEQFF	TGTGCCAGCAGCCCAAGAGGGGGGGCCTACAATGAGCAGTTCTTC
TRBV19	TRBJ2-1	.	TRBD2	CASSMLAGVNNEQFF	TGTGCCAGTAGTATGCTAGCGGGAGTTAACAATGAGCAGTTCTTC
TRBV28	TRBJ2-7	.	.	CASSFFVAGTYEQYF	TGTGCCAGCAGTTTTTTTGTTGCAGGGACCTACGAGCAGTACTTC
TRBV18	TRBJ2-3	.	.	CASSPNVPSTDTQYF	TGTGCCAGCTCACCTAATGTCCCCAGCACAGATACGCAGTATTTT
TRBV27	TRBJ1-6	.	TRBD1	CASSLYRVGDRGNSPLHF	TGTGCCAGCAGTTTATATAGGGTCGGGGACAGGGGGAATTCACCCCTCCACTTT
TRBV28	TRBJ1-2	.	TRBD1	CASSFAQGAYGYTF	TGTGCCAGCAGTTTCGCCCAGGGGGCATATGGCTACACCTTC
TRBV2	TRBJ1-1	.	.	CAIRIVTGEAFF	TGTGCCATCCGGATAGTAACGGGTGAAGCTTTCTTT
TRBV6-1	TRBJ1-2	.	.	CASHPPTLHGYTF	TGTGCCAGCCATCCTCCTACCCTCCATGGCTACACCTTC
TRBV5-6	TRBJ2-2	.	.	CASSRMAGAGDTGELFF	TGTGCCAGCAGCCGGATGGCAGGGGCGGGAGACACCGGGGAGCTGTTTTTT
TRBV6-2/TRBV6-3	TRBJ1-1	.	.	CASSYGWSTEAFF	TGTGCCAGCAGTTACGGGTGGAGCACTGAAGCTTTCTTT
TRBV27	TRBJ2-1	.	.	CASRRPRLVDEQFF	TGTGCCAGCAGAAGACCTAGGCTTGTCGATGAGCAGTTCTTC
TRBV28	TRBJ1-1	few	.	CASSFIRAGAFF	TGTGCCAGCAGTTTCATCAGGGCCGGAGCTTTCTTT
TRBV7-2	TRBJ2-2	.	.	CASSYLEAGELFF	TGTGCCAGCAGCTATTTAGAAGCCGGGGAGCTGTTTTTT
TRBV5-4	TRBJ2-7	few	.	CASSLAQGYEQYF	TGTGCCAGCAGCTTGGCACAGGGCTACGAGCAGTACTTC
TRBV24-1	TRBJ2-1	once	.	CATSDFRRADNEQFF	TGTGCCACCAGTGATTTCCGCAGGGCTGATAATGAGCAGTTCTTC
TRBV19	TRBJ2-6	.	.	CASSIFLRSSGANVLTF	TGTGCCAGTAGTATATTTCTTCGGAGCTCTGGGGCCAACGTCCTGACTTTC
TRBV3-1/TRBV3-2	TRBJ2-7	.	.	CASSQDTYEQYF	TGTGCCAGCAGCCAAGATACATACGAGCAGTACTTC
TRBV24-1	TRBJ1-2	.	.	CATSEQGRGYTF	TGTGCCACCAGTGAACAGGGAAGAGGCTACACCTTC
TRBV4-3	TRBJ1-3	.	TRBD1	CASSQSGQGVSGNTIYF	TGCGCCAGCAGCCAGTCGGGACAGGGGGTTAGTGGAAACACCATATATTTT
TRBV28	TRBJ1-5	.	TRBD1	CASSRDREGKPQHF	TGTGCCAGCAGTCGGGACAGGGAAGGTAAGCCCCAGCATTTT
TRBV4-1	TRBJ1-3	.	.	CASSQSGLISGNTIYF	TGCGCCAGCAGCCAATCTGGACTTATCTCTGGAAACACCATATATTTT
TRBV7-9	TRBJ1-1	.	.	CASNPIYAGNTEAFF	TGTGCCAGCAATCCGATCTACGCTGGGAACACTGAAGCTTTCTTT
TRBV9	TRBJ2-6	many	.	CASSVAYRAGANVLTF	TGTGCCAGCAGCGTAGCATACAGGGCTGGGGCCAACGTCCTGACTTTC
TRBV28	TRBJ2-7	.	.	CASSFLEPYEQYF	TGTGCCAGCAGTTTTCTGGAGCCCTACGAGCAGTACTTC
TRBV5-1	TRBJ1-1	.	.	CASSLEGRAGTEAFF	TGCGCCAGCAGCTTGGAGGGCAGGGCAGGCACTGAAGCTTTCTTT
TRBV11-2	TRBJ2-7	.	.	CASSLNPAYEQYF	TGTGCCAGCAGCTTAAATCCTGCCTACGAGCAGTACTTC
TRBV3-1/TRBV3-2	TRBJ2-3	once	.	CASSQFFSGTDTQYF	TGTGCCAGCAGCCAATTCTTCTCTGGCACAGATACGCAGTATTTT
TRBV28	TRBJ2-7	.	.	CASTSGGPPYEQYF	TGTGCCAGCACTTCCGGGGGGCCCCCCTACGAGCAGTACTTC
TRBV7-3	TRBJ2-1	.	TRBD2	CASSERLASYNEQFF	TGTGCCAGCAGCGAGCGACTAGCGAGTTACAATGAGCAGTTCTTC
TRBV7-9	TRBJ2-5	.	.	CASSFLDRQETQYF	TGTGCCAGCAGCTTCCTCGACAGGCAAGAGACCCAGTACTTC